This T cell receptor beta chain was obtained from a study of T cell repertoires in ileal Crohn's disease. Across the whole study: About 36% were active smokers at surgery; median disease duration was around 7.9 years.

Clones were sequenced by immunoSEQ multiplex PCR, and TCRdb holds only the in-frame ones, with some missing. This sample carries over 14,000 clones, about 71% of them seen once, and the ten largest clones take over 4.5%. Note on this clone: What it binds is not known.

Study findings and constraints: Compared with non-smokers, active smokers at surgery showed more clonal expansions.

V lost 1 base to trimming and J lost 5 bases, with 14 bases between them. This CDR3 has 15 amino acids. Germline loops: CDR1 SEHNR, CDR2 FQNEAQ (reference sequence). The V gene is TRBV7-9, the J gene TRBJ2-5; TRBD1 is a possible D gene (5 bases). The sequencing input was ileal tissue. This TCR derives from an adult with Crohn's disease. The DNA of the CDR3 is TGTGCCAGCAGCTTAGGACCCAGGGAACTGGAGACCCAGTACTTC. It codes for CASSLGPRELETQYF.